This TCR beta chain was retrieved from a study of blood T cell repertoires in COVID-19. Study details: Sources were T cells, B-cell-depleted T cells, or PBMCs; the material itself was cDNA or gDNA.

Either two negative PCRs, clearance, or symptom resolution qualified Cohort 3 donors as recovered. The CDR3 extends over 14 amino acids. In germline, CDR1 is SGHDN, CDR2 FVKESK. Trimming removed 2 bases from V and 9 bases from J; junction bases left unmatched: 9. Per the original data handling: Amplification from reference gene primers served as the basis for estimated nucleated cell counts. Here immunoSEQ multiplex PCR was the method, and the copy in TCRdb shows in-frame clones only, minus some. V, J and clone size are taken as reported in that table, and D and trimming were inferred from the DNA itself. The profile covers 140,000 or so clones, with about 79% appearing a single time and over 9% taken by the ten largest.

The rearrangement uses TRBV14 and TRBJ1-1; TRBD1 matches 7 bases. Sequenced material: PBMCs or T cells enriched from blood (not recorded which). The TCR was taken from a man aged 45 to 65 who had recovered from COVID-19. The CDR3 DNA sequence: TGTGCCAGCAGCCAAATATTAGGGGGCGCGAAAGCTTTCTTT. Its translation: CASSQILGGAKAFF.